The entry that follows covers one TCR beta chain sequence. Its antigen is not known. Barcoded TCR alpha and TCR beta cDNA libraries with UMIs came from 5'RACE using constant-segment primers. TCRdb redid the calling of the 5' RACE reads with MiXCR, one entry per CDR3 protein. Of over 55,000 distinct CDR3 sequences detected, about 12% appear once; the ten largest clones hold around a quarter. The record originates from a study of T-cell memory formation after mild COVID-19. Study information: TCR clusters were largely donor specific. Notes on the study in general: There was a balanced CD4/CD8 profile in clones contracting day 15 to 85, and later expanders leaned CD4+. Memory sampled before infection contained some responding clones, suggesting cross-reactive memory joined.

The sample was PBMCs or a T cell subset sorted from them (not recorded which). The clonotype originates from a man aged 18 to 29 who had mild COVID-19 (a few samples of this study predate the infection). Cell type and time point are not known.

Here the CDR3 reads CASSSYRGPNTEAFF. The CDR3 coding sequence is TGCGCCAGCAGCTCGTACAGGGGGCCCAACACTGAAGCTTTCTTT. The chain has TRBV5-1 and TRBJ1-1; 9 nucleotides match TRBD1. The germline V gene has CDR1 SGHRS and CDR2 YFSETQ. V lost 3 bases to trimming and J lost 2 bases; unmatched junction nucleotides: 5. CDR3 size: 15 residues. The full variable domain, in which reference TRBV5-1 and TRBJ1-1 provide the parts outside the CDR3, is KAGVTQTPRYLIKTRGQQVTLSCSPISGHRSVSWYQQTPGQGLQFLFEYFSETQRNKGNFPGRFSGRQFSNSRSEMNVSTLELGDSALYLCASSSYRGPNTEAFFGQGTRLTVV.